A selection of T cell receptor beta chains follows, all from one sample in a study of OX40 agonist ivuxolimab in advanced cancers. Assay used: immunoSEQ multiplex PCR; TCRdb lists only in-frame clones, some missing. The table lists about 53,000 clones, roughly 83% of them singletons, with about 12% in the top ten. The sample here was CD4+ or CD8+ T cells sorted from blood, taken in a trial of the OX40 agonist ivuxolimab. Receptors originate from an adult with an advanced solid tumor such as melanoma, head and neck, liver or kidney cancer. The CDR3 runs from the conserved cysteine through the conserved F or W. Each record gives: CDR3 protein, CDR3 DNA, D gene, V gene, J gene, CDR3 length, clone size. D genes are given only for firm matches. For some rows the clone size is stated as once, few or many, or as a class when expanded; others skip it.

CDR3 protein: CASGEVIKIEAFF
CDR3 DNA: TGTGCCAGCGGAGAGGTAATAAAGATTGAAGCTTTCTTT
D gene: NA
V gene: TRBV6-1
J gene: TRBJ1-1
CDR3 length: 13
clone size: NA

CDR3 protein: CATSGRQRTGATDTQYF
CDR3 DNA: TGTGCCACCAGCGGTAGGCAAAGGACAGGGGCCACAGATACGCAGTATTTT
D gene: TRBD1
V gene: TRBV15
J gene: TRBJ2-3
CDR3 length: 17
clone size: NA

CDR3 protein: CASSQTGGGHEQFF
CDR3 DNA: TGTGCCAGTAGCCAGACAGGGGGCGGGCATGAGCAGTTCTTC
D gene: TRBD1
V gene: TRBV19
J gene: TRBJ2-1
CDR3 length: 14
clone size: NA

CDR3 protein: CASSGASGLWTGELFF
CDR3 DNA: TGTGCCAGCAGCGGGGCTAGCGGCCTCTGGACCGGGGAGCTGTTTTTT
D gene: TRBD2
V gene: TRBV9
J gene: TRBJ2-2
CDR3 length: 16
clone size: NA

CDR3 protein: CASSPSWREDTDTQYF
CDR3 DNA: TGTGCCAGCAGCCCCTCCTGGCGGGAGGACACAGATACGCAGTATTTT
D gene: TRBD2
V gene: TRBV11-2
J gene: TRBJ2-3
CDR3 length: 16
clone size: NA

CDR3 protein: CASSFMGSMSTGELFF
CDR3 DNA: TGTGCCAGCAGCTTTATGGGTTCTATGAGCACCGGGGAGCTGTTTTTT
D gene: NA
V gene: TRBV5-6
J gene: TRBJ2-2
CDR3 length: 16
clone size: NA

CDR3 protein: CASHPHSGAKNIQYF
CDR3 DNA: TGTGCCAGCCACCCACACAGCGGGGCCAAAAACATTCAGTACTTC
D gene: NA
V gene: TRBV6-6
J gene: TRBJ2-4
CDR3 length: 15
clone size: NA

CDR3 protein: CASSAGTVGNTIYF
CDR3 DNA: TGCGCCAGCAGCGCGGGGACAGTTGGAAACACCATATATTTT
D gene: TRBD1
V gene: TRBV5-1
J gene: TRBJ1-3
CDR3 length: 14
clone size: once

CDR3 protein: CAISELRGLRQRGGTEAFF
CDR3 DNA: TGTGCCATCAGTGAGTTGCGAGGCCTGAGGCAAAGAGGGGGCACTGAAGCTTTCTTT
D gene: NA
V gene: TRBV10-3
J gene: TRBJ1-1
CDR3 length: 19
clone size: once

CDR3 protein: CASSLSGTAGNTIYF
CDR3 DNA: TGCGCCAGCAGCTTGTCGGGGACAGCTGGAAACACCATATATTTT
D gene: TRBD1
V gene: TRBV5-1
J gene: TRBJ1-3
CDR3 length: 15
clone size: NA

CDR3 protein: CASSPRPGQGNQPQHF
CDR3 DNA: TGTGCCAGTAGTCCGCGACCGGGACAGGGAAACCAGCCCCAGCATTTT
D gene: TRBD1
V gene: TRBV19
J gene: TRBJ1-5
CDR3 length: 16
clone size: once

CDR3 protein: CASRRGGNQPQHF
CDR3 DNA: TGTGCCAGCAGACGGGGTGGCAATCAGCCCCAGCATTTT
D gene: NA
V gene: TRBV6-5
J gene: TRBJ1-5
CDR3 length: 13
clone size: NA

CDR3 protein: CASSGIQGVGYTF
CDR3 DNA: TGTGCCAGCAGTGGCATTCAAGGGGTTGGCTACACCTTC
D gene: NA
V gene: TRBV6-6
J gene: TRBJ1-2
CDR3 length: 13
clone size: NA

CDR3 protein: CASSSPGQMNTEAFF
CDR3 DNA: TGTGCCAGCAGTTCCCCGGGACAGATGAACACTGAAGCTTTCTTT
D gene: TRBD1
V gene: TRBV6-6
J gene: TRBJ1-1
CDR3 length: 15
clone size: NA

CDR3 protein: CASSYTGLSYNEQFF
CDR3 DNA: TGCGCCAGCAGCTATACGGGCCTATCCTACAATGAGCAGTTCTTC
D gene: NA
V gene: TRBV5-1
J gene: TRBJ2-1
CDR3 length: 15
clone size: NA

CDR3 protein: CSLRVGGNTEAFF
CDR3 DNA: TGCAGCTTAAGGGTGGGGGGGAACACTGAAGCTTTCTTT
D gene: NA
V gene: TRBV29-1
J gene: TRBJ1-1
CDR3 length: 13
clone size: NA

CDR3 protein: CASSLGSWGPGAGTDTQYF
CDR3 DNA: TGCGCCAGCAGCTTGGGGTCTTGGGGGCCAGGGGCAGGCACAGATACGCAGTATTTT
D gene: NA
V gene: TRBV5-1
J gene: TRBJ2-3
CDR3 length: 19
clone size: NA

CDR3 protein: CASSPGVAGGMNTEAFF
CDR3 DNA: TGCGCCAGCAGCCCCGGCGTGGCAGGGGGTATGAACACTGAAGCTTTCTTT
D gene: TRBD1
V gene: TRBV5-1
J gene: TRBJ1-1
CDR3 length: 17
clone size: NA

CDR3 protein: CASSLAGQGENYGYTF
CDR3 DNA: TGTGCCAGCAGCTTGGCTGGACAGGGGGAGAACTATGGCTACACCTTC
D gene: TRBD1
V gene: TRBV5-6
J gene: TRBJ1-2
CDR3 length: 16
clone size: once

CDR3 protein: CASSSTGGLAFF
CDR3 DNA: TGTGCCAGCAGTTCGACAGGGGGCTTAGCTTTCTTT
D gene: TRBD1
V gene: TRBV6-6
J gene: TRBJ1-1
CDR3 length: 12
clone size: NA

CDR3 protein: CASRLAGVSSYNEQFF
CDR3 DNA: TGTGCAAGTCGACTAGCGGGAGTAAGCTCCTACAATGAGCAGTTCTTC
D gene: TRBD2
V gene: TRBV28
J gene: TRBJ2-1
CDR3 length: 16
clone size: NA

CDR3 protein: CASSTLFRGDTQYF
CDR3 DNA: TGTGCCAGCAGCACGCTTTTCAGGGGGGATACGCAGTATTTT
D gene: TRBD1
V gene: TRBV27
J gene: TRBJ2-3
CDR3 length: 14
clone size: NA

CDR3 protein: CASREPGARNQPQHF
CDR3 DNA: TGTGCCAGCAGAGAGCCGGGGGCGCGCAATCAGCCCCAGCATTTT
D gene: NA
V gene: TRBV28
J gene: TRBJ1-5
CDR3 length: 15
clone size: NA

CDR3 protein: CASRRGRDRGLEGYTF
CDR3 DNA: TGTGCCAGCAGGCGTGGTCGGGACAGGGGGCTCGAGGGCTACACCTTC
D gene: TRBD1
V gene: TRBV7-9
J gene: TRBJ1-2
CDR3 length: 16
clone size: NA